The next 28 T cell receptor beta chains were all read from a single sample in a study of read filtering for tumor transcriptome and immune sequencing (dated by TCRdb to 2020 to 2021). The sample was run on an Illumina HiSeq 4000. TCR libraries were constructed from 400 ng RNA using the Immunoverse kit, and molecular barcoded adaptors covering alpha/delta and beta/gamma chains were employed. TCRdb passed the public sequencing reads through fastp at Q25 and MiXCR, retaining productive beta sequences. One record per CDR3 amino acid sequence lists the most common genes and DNA. The sample profile shows 100,000 to 150,000 distinct CDR3 sequences; 10% to 15% of them were found once. The leading ten clones occupy 11% of the sample. Sample: a population of CD138-negative cells sorted from bone marrow. In the paper's terms, the cell subset or site label means: bone marrow mononuclear cells depleted of CD138+ plasma/myeloma cells by negative magnetic selection. These receptors originate from a donor at least 40 years old with multiple myeloma.

This clonotype was counted once. With a much larger clone just one base away, this may be a read error. This rearrangement joins TRBV23-1 to TRBJ1-2, with TRBD1 as a possible D gene (6 bases). TRBV23-1 is an ORF for which the function is uncertain. The CDR3 runs 13 residues. The V gene lost 3 bases and the J gene lost 6 bases, with 11 bases spanning the gap. This CDR3 reads CASSQNREDGYTF. The CDR3 nucleotides read TGCGCCAGCAGTCAGAACAGGGAGGATGGCTACACCTTC.

As to this clonotype: A clone one base away is much larger, so this may be a read error. The rearrangement uses TRBV12-3 or TRBV12-4 and TRBJ1-1, with 8 bases lining up with TRBD1. CDR3 length equals 15 residues. The DNA of the CDR3 is TGTGCCAGCAGTTTTCACACAGGGGGGAACACTGAAGCTCTCTTT. Its translation: CASSFHTGGNTEALF.

This chain joins TRBV30 and TRBJ2-3; D not certain. The CDR3 covers 13 residues. CDR1 and CDR2 from the germline V gene are GTSNPN and SVGIG (reference sequence). With 3 bases removed from V and 0 bases from J, the gap between germline ends came to 7 bases. In nucleotides, the CDR3 is TGTGCCTGGAGGAAAGGAAGCACAGATACGCAGTATTTT. This sequence encodes CAWRKGSTDTQYF.

This clonotype was seen just once. A clone one base away is much larger, so this may be a read error. CDR3 in DNA: TGCGCCAGCAGCTTGTCTCTCGGGACAGGTTTTGAAGCTTTCTTT. Translated, it gives CASSLSLGTGFEAFF. This chain links TRBV5-1 with TRBJ1-1; 8 bases are a match to TRBD1. Germline values: CDR1 SGHRS, CDR2 YFSETQ. The CDR3 totals 15 residues. Losses at the gene ends were 1 base for V and 7 bases for J; bases not matched to a gene: 9.

This clonotype was seen ten or more times. This chain links TRBV12-3 or TRBV12-4 with TRBJ1-6, with D hard to call. The CDR3 loop spans 16 amino acids. V gave up 9 bases and J gave up 0 bases, with 15 bases separating them. The CDR3 reads CASASLGSSYNSPLHF. CDR3 DNA: TGTGCCAGTGCCAGCCTGGGGAGCTCCTATAATTCACCCCTCCACTTT.

This clonotype has ten or more counts. This chain links TRBV5-6 with TRBJ2-3; 9 bases line up with TRBD1. The CDR3 runs 16 residues. The trim removed 5 bases at V and 2 bases at J, leaving 9 bases unmatched. CDR1 and CDR2 from the germline V gene are SGHDT and YYEEEE. The CDR3 sequence is CASRAGTGRFTDTQYF. The CDR3 DNA is TGTGCCAGCAGGGCCGGGACAGGGCGGTTCACAGATACGCAGTATTTT.

This clonotype was counted ten times or more. The chain joins TRBV14 to TRBJ2-1; D remains unclear. Germline V gives CDR1 SGHDN, CDR2 FVKESK. V lost 3 bases and J 8 bases, leaving 8 bases between the germline ends. The CDR3 is 12 residues long. For the CDR3, the DNA is TGTGCCAGCAGCCAGAGTCCCCATGAGCAGTTCTTC. Translation gives CASSQSPHEQFF. The variable domain in full, with the rest retrieved from reference TRBV14 and TRBJ2-1, is EAGVTQFPSHSVIEKGQTVTLRCDPISGHDNLYWYRRVMGKEIKFLLHFVKESKQDESGMPNNRFLAERTGGTYSTLKVQPAELEDSGVYFCASSQSPHEQFFGPGTRLTVL.

This clonotype was seen repeatedly, ten times or more. This chain joins TRBV5-1 and TRBJ2-1; no clear D. The V and J ends lost 5 bases and 7 bases respectively, with 10 bases between them. The germline V gene encodes CDR1 SGHRS and CDR2 YFSETQ. The CDR3 loop spans 12 amino acids. The CDR3, as DNA: TGCGCCAGCAGTTCAACAAGGAATGAGCAGTTCTTC. Translating it yields CASSSTRNEQFF.

This clonotype was recorded a few times. The rearrangement joins TRBV29-1 to TRBJ2-3, with D maybe TRBD1 (8 bases). Germline lookup yields CDR1 SQVTM and CDR2 ANQGSEA. V lost 2 bases and J lost 2, with 20 bases in between. CDR3 length equals 17 residues. The CDR3 sequence: CSVEWGGRGLNTDTQYF. Here the CDR3 DNA reads TGCAGCGTTGAATGGGGGGGCAGGGGGCTTAACACAGATACGCAGTATTTT.

This clonotype was observed many times. V gene TRBV20-1 combines with J gene TRBJ1-1; no definite D call. Trimming took off 0 bases at V and 3 bases at J, with 5 bases between the two ends. The CDR3 is 12 amino acids. The germline V gene encodes CDR1 DFQATT and CDR2 SNEGSKA (reference sequence). CDR3 protein: CSARETDTEAFF. The CDR3 bases are TGCAGTGCTAGAGAGACTGACACTGAAGCTTTCTTT.

This clonotype was detected ten times or more. V is TRBV28 and J is TRBJ1-2; TRBD1 agrees at 7 bases. CDR1 MDHEN and CDR2 SYDVKM come from the germline V gene. With V trimmed by 6 bases and J by 4 bases, 8 bases remained unmatched. This CDR3 comprises 14 residues. The CDR3 reads CASSPVGGGYGYTF. The CDR3 nucleotides are TGTGCCAGCAGCCCGGTAGGGGGCGGCTATGGCTACACCTTC.

The chain recombines TRBV7-9 with TRBJ1-5, with TRBD1 matching 10 bases. This CDR3 comprises 16 residues. Trimming at V came to 2 bases and at J to 4 bases, leaving 5 bases not matched to a gene. CDR1 and CDR2 from the germline V gene are SEHNR and FQNEAQ (reference sequence). CDR3 in DNA: TGTGCCAGCAGCTTATACGGGACAGGGGAGAATCAGCCCCAGCATTTT. This translates into CASSLYGTGENQPQHF.

Remarks on this clonotype: This may arise from a read error, as a much more abundant clone is one base away. V usage is TRBV6-1 and J usage is TRBJ2-7, with a possible D match to TRBD1 (5 bases). The CDR3 has 12 amino acids. The germline gives CDR1 MNHNS, CDR2 SASEGT. The DNA of the CDR3 is TGTGCCAGTGCAGGGTACATCTACGAGCAGCACTTC. This codes for CASAGYIYEQHF.

The chain couples TRBV20-1 to TRBJ2-7; D is perhaps TRBD1 or TRBD2 (5 bases each). Germline CDR1 is DFQATT and CDR2 is SNEGSKA (reference sequence). The CDR3 has 13 residues. V lost 5 bases and J lost 6, with 17 bases in between. This chain's CDR3 is CSAARDRFSEQYF. The CDR3 DNA sequence: TGCAGTGCTGCCCGGGACCGATTCTCCGAGCAGTACTTC.

V gene TRBV12-3 or TRBV12-4 combines with J gene TRBJ2-5, with D possibly being TRBD2 (5 bases). V lost 7 bases and J 2 bases, leaving 14 bases between the germline ends. The CDR3 spans 14 residues. Here the CDR3 DNA reads TGTGCCAGCACGGGCGGGTTCACACAAGAGACCCAGTACTTC. This encodes CASTGGFTQETQYF.

Ten or more counts support this clonotype. The V gene is TRBV27, the J gene TRBJ2-3; D gene uncertain. CDR3 size: 12 residues. Germline V CDR1 and CDR2: MNHEY, SMNVEV (reference sequence). Trimming pared 5 bases from V and 6 bases from J, leaving 9 bases between. The CDR3 loop reads CASSNFRDTQYF. In DNA, the CDR3 is TGTGCCAGCAGTAACTTTCGGGATACGCAGTATTTT.

This clonotype was picked up many times. The rearrangement uses TRBV6-6 and TRBJ2-3; TRBD2 aligns across 10 bases. Germline V gene data show CDR1 as MNHNY and CDR2 as SVGAGI (reference sequence). The J segment lost 2 bases and the V segment lost 0 bases, leaving 8 bases of the junction unmatched. The CDR3 sequence is 18 residues long. CDR3 bases: TGTGCCAGCAGTTACTCGATGGCTAGCGGGGGTGTCACAGATACGCAGTATTTT. This codes for CASSYSMASGGVTDTQYF.

This clonotype was counted at least ten times. This chain connects TRBV20-1 to TRBJ2-7; 11 nucleotides align to TRBD2. V shed 6 bases and J 3 bases; nucleotides not matched to a gene: 7. From germline, CDR1 is DFQATT and CDR2 SNEGSKA (reference sequence). The CDR3 totals 14 residues. CDR3 residues: CSANPGTSGYEQYF. In DNA, the CDR3 is TGCAGTGCAAACCCCGGGACTAGCGGCTACGAGCAGTACTTC.

The table lists this clonotype with many counts. This chain joins TRBV3-1 and TRBJ2-3, with TRBD2 matching 8 bases. This CDR3 region has 15 residues. Trimming cost V 0 bases and J 6 bases; bases outside gene matches: 5. In germline, CDR1 is LGHDT, CDR2 YNNKEL (reference sequence). In DNA, the CDR3 is TGTGCCAGCAGCCAAGATGGTAGCGGGGAGGATACGCAGTATTTT. Translating gives CASSQDGSGEDTQYF.

This clonotype was counted a few times. A junction boundary mismatches the germline segment, possibly from a read error. The rearrangement links TRBV4-1 to TRBJ2-1; 8 bases align to TRBD2. The V gene's germline CDR1 is MGHRA and CDR2 YSYEKL. The CDR3 consists of 18 residues. In DNA form, the CDR3 reads TGCGCCAGCAGCCGAGACGGGGCGGGAGGAGAATCCTACAGTGAGCAGTCCTTC. It is translated as CASSRDGAGGESYSEQSF.

This clonotype was counted at least ten times. The chain is built from TRBV7-3 and TRBJ2-3; D perhaps matches TRBD1 (7 bases). The CDR3 sequence is 13 residues long. The germline V and J ends were trimmed by 3 bases and 6 bases, with 10 bases remaining between them. The germline gives CDR1 SGHTA, CDR2 FQGTGA. The CDR3 DNA sequence: TGTGCCAGCAGCTTTGCGGGACAGGATACGCAGTATTTT. Its translation: CASSFAGQDTQYF.

Points on this clonotype: With a much larger clone just one base away, this may be a read error. The chain joins TRBV5-1 to TRBJ1-1, with 7 nucleotides matching TRBD1. V was clipped by 4 bases and J by 6 bases; unmatched bases: 9. The CDR3 contains 14 residues. CDR1 is SGHRS, CDR2 YFSETQ, per germline. For the CDR3, the DNA is TGCGCCAGCAGCCTCCGGGACAGAAACGCTGAAGCTTTCTTT. Translating it yields CASSLRDRNAEAFF. The full variable domain, with the rest looked up from reference TRBV5-1 and TRBJ1-1, is KAGVTQTPRYLIKTRGQQVTLSCSPISGHRSVSWYQQTPGQGLQFLFEYFSETQRNKGNFPGRFSGRQFSNSRSEMNVSTLELGDSALYLCASSLRDRNAEAFFGQGTRLTVV.

To note about this clonotype: A much larger clone is a single base away; this may be a read error. V gene TRBV4-1 combines with J gene TRBJ1-2; 9 positions match TRBD1. The CDR3 has 15 residues. The ends lost 2 bases at V and 4 bases at J; junction bases unmatched: 5. Germline CDR1 reads MGHRA; CDR2 reads YSYEKL. This chain's CDR3 is CASSQTTGGVYGYTF. Here the CDR3 DNA reads TGCGCCAGCAGCCAAACTACAGGGGGCGTCTATGGCTACACCTTC.

This clonotype was found many times. This chain uses TRBV19 with TRBJ1-1, with a possible D match to TRBD1 (5 bases). Germline values: CDR1 LNHDA, CDR2 SQIVND (reference sequence). Trimming stripped 6 bases from V and 1 base from J, with 18 bases between. This CDR3 has 16 residues. The CDR3 loop is CASRLSTNRWNTEAFF. In DNA form, the CDR3 reads TGTGCCAGTAGGCTCAGTACAAACAGGTGGAACACTGAAGCTTTCTTT.

The chain has TRBV6-6 and TRBJ2-7; 7 bases are a match to TRBD2. Looked up from germline, CDR1 is MNHNY and CDR2 is SVGAGI (reference sequence). V was pared by 2 bases and J by 3 bases, with 7 bases of the junction left unmatched. The CDR3 has 15 residues. The DNA for the CDR3 is TGTGCCAGCAGTTACCCTGCGGGAGCTCGCTACGAGCAGTACTTC. Translation gives CASSYPAGARYEQYF.

This clonotype appeared many times. The rearrangement joins TRBV2 to TRBJ2-1; D is ambiguous. The CDR3 length is 11 residues. V lost 3 bases to trimming and J lost 11 bases, with 8 bases between them. Germline loops: CDR1 SNHLY, CDR2 FYNNEI. CDR3 nucleotides: TGTGCCAGCAGTGACGGAAAACAGCAGTTCTTC. This translates into CASSDGKQQFF.

The table lists this clonotype with many counts. The CDR3 nucleotides are TGTGCCAGCTCGGGACCGGTGCTAGATACGCAGTATTTT. Translating it yields CASSGPVLDTQYF. The chain employs TRBV6-2 or TRBV6-3 and TRBJ2-3; D may be TRBD1 or TRBD2 (5 bases each). The CDR3 loop spans 13 amino acids. Germline CDR1 and CDR2: MNHEY and SVGEGT. Trimming took 8 bases from V and 5 from J, leaving 14 bases between them.

This clonotype was counted ten times or more. The V call is TRBV10-3, the J call TRBJ2-3, with no clear D. Germline loops: CDR1 ENHRY, CDR2 SYGVKD. Between the trimmed V and J ends, which lost 6 bases and 6 bases, there was a span of 7 bases. This CDR3 has 11 residues. In nucleotides, the CDR3 is TGTGCCATCAGGGATTTGGATACGCAGTATTTT. Residues: CAIRDLDTQYF.